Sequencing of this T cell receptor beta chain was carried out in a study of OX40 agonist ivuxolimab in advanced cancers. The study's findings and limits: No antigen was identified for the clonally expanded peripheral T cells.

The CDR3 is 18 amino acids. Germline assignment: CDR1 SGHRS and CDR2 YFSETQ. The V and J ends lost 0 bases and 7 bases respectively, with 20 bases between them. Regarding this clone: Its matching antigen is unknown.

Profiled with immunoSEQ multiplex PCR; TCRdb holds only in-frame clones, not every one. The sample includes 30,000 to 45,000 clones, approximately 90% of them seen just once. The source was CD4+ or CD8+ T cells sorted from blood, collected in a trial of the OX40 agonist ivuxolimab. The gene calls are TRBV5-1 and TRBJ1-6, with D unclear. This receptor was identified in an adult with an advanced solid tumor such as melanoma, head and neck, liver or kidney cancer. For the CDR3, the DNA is TGCGCCAGCAGCTTGGGGGTTCTTGGCAGCCAGGAAAATTCACCCCTCCACTTT. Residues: CASSLGVLGSQENSPLHF.